Below, one TCR beta chain is given with its context. This entry is derived from a study of PD-1 blockade in classical Hodgkin lymphoma. TCRdb's copy holds only in-frame clones and misses some; the assay was immunoSEQ multiplex PCR. The repertoire holds 20,000 to 25,000 clones, with 85% to 95% as singletons. The CDR3 length is 14 residues. Germline CDR1 and CDR2: MDHEN and SYDVKM. V lost 2 bases, J lost 2 bases, and 10 bases lay in between. The time point denotes: newly diagnosed, previously untreated cHL patient sample. Purified CD4+ T cells were obtained from thawed PBMCs through magnetic negative selection.

The chain combines TRBV28 with TRBJ2-7; D not resolved. Sequencing was performed on CD4+ T cells from blood. This clonotype was obtained from a human donor with classical Hodgkin lymphoma. CDR3 coding DNA: TGTGCCAGCAGTTTAGGTTCCAGAACCTACGAGCAGTACTTC. Translating gives CASSLGSRTYEQYF. The complete variable domain, with remaining parts taken from reference TRBV28 and TRBJ2-7, reads DVKVTQSSRYLVKRTGEKVFLECVQDMDHENMFWYRQDPGLGLRLIYFSYDVKMKEKGDIPEGYSVSREKKERFSLILESASTNQTSMYLCASSLGSRTYEQYFGPGTRLTVT.